Given below is one T cell receptor (beta chain) in context. MiXCR was run by TCRdb on the RT-PCR reads, yielding one entry per CDR3 protein. In the table there are a few hundred thousand distinct CDR3 sequences, 20% to 25% of which are singletons. This sample stems from a study of response to subunit inactivated influenza vaccine. This CDR3 has 14 residues. V lost 6 bases, J lost 0 bases, and 3 bases stayed unmatched. The germline gives CDR1 LNHDA, CDR2 SQIVND (reference sequence). The sample in question was PBMCs from blood, obtained less than 22 months after vaccination. This receptor was obtained from a man in his fifties or sixties who received an inactivated influenza vaccine. V gene TRBV19 combines with J gene TRBJ1-1; 8 bases fit TRBD1. Here the CDR3 reads CASSRQGMNTEAFF. The CDR3 DNA follows: TGTGCCAGTAGCAGACAGGGGATGAACACTGAAGCTTTCTTT.